The T cell receptor gamma chain under discussion was sequenced for a study of γδ T cells in repeated Plasmodium falciparum infection. Study-wide background: Over roughly 640 days, donors received four mosquito-bite P. falciparum NF54 infections.

The CDR3 has 14 residues. Germline loops: CDR1 VINAFY, CDR2 YDVSNSKD. Each sorted gammadelta sample had TRG and TRD chains sequenced. TCRdb made new clone calls on the multiplex PCR reads using CATT. Here the sample spans about 5,000 gamma-chain clones, 3% to 3.5% being singletons. Vgamma9/Vdelta2+ and Vdelta2-negative gammadelta T cells were flow-sorted from PBMC for bulk sequencing. A word on this clone: A far larger clone differs by one base, so this is likely a read error. This specimen includes other DNA sequences encoding the same CDR3.

The TCR sequence derives from a pool of human donors (malaria-infected and uninfected, not separated). This rearrangement joins TRGV5 to TRGJ1 or TRGJ2. Material for sequencing was gamma-delta T cells from blood. The CDR3 spells CATWDSLPYYKKLF. The CDR3 DNA reads as TGTGCAACCTGGGACAGTCTCCCTTATTATAAGAAACTCTTT.